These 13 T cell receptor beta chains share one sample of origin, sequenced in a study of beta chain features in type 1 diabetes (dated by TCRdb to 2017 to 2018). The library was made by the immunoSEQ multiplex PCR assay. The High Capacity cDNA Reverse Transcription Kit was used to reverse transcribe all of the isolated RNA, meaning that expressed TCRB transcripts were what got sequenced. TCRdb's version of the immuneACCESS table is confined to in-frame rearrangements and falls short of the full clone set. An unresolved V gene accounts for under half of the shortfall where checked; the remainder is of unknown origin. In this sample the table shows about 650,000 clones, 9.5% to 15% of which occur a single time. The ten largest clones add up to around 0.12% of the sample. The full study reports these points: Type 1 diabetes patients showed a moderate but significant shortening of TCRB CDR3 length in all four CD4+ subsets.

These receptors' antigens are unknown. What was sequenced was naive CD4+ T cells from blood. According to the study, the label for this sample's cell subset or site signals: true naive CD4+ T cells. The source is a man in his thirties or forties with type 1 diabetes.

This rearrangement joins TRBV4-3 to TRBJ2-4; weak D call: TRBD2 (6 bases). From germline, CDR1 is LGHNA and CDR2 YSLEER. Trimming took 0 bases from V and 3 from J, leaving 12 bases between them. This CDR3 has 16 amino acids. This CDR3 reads CASSQEYFGGKNIQYF. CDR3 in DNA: TGCGCCAGCAGCCAAGAATACTTCGGGGGCAAAAACATTCAGTACTTC.

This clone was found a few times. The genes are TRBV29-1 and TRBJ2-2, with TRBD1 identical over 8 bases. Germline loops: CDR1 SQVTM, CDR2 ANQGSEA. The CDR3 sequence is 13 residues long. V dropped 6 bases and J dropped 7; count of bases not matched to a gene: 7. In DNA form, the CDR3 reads TGCAGCGTATCCAGGGGGCCGGGCGGGGAGCTGTTTTTT. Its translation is CSVSRGPGGELFF.

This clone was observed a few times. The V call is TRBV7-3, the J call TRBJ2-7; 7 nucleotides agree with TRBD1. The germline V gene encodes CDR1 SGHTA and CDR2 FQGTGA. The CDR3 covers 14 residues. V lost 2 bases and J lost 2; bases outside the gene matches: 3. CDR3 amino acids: CASSLGGQTYEQYF. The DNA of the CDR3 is TGTGCCAGCAGCTTAGGGGGACAGACCTACGAGCAGTACTTC.

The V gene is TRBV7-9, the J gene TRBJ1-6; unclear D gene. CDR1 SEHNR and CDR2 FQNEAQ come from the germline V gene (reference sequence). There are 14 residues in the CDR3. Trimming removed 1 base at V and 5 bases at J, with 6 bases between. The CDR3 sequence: CASSLVADNSPLHF. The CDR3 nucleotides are TGTGCCAGCAGCTTAGTAGCAGATAATTCACCCCTCCACTTT.

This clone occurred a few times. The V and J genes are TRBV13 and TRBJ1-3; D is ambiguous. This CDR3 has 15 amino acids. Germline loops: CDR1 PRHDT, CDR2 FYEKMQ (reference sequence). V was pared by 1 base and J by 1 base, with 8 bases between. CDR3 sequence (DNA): TGTGCCAGCAGCTTAGACAGCATATCTGGAAACACCATATATTTT. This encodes CASSLDSISGNTIYF.

This CDR3 reads CASSPTRKVSPLHF. In DNA, the CDR3 is TGTGCCAGCAGCCCGACGAGGAAAGTTTCACCCCTCCACTTT. The V gene is TRBV7-2, the J gene TRBJ1-6, with D unclear. The CDR3 is 14 residues long. Trimming took 5 bases from V and 9 from J, leaving 14 bases between them. Germline V gene sequence: CDR1 SGHTA, CDR2 FQGNSA.

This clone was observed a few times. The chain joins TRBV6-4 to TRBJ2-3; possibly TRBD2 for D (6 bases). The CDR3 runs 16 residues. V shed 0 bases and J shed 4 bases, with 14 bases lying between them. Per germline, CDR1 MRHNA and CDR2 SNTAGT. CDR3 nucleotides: TGTGCCAGCAGTGACTCGCCGACTAGAATCCCAGATACGCAGTATTTT. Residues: CASSDSPTRIPDTQYF.

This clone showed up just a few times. The CDR3 region is CASSPSTGWNQPQHF. In nucleotides, the CDR3 is TGTGCCAGCTCACCTTCGACAGGGTGGAATCAGCCCCAGCATTTT. The J gene is TRBJ1-5, the V gene TRBV18; 7 bases map to TRBD1. The germline V gene encodes CDR1 KGHSH and CDR2 LQKENI. CDR3 length: 15 residues. The V and J ends lost 3 bases and 4 bases, in that order; junction bases with no gene match: 6.

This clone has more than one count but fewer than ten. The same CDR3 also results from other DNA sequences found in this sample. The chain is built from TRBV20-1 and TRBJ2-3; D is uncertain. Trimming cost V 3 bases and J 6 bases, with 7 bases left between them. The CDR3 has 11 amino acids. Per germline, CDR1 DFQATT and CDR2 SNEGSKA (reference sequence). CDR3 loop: CSASLADTQYF. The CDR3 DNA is TGCAGTGCTAGTCTCGCCGATACGCAGTATTTT.

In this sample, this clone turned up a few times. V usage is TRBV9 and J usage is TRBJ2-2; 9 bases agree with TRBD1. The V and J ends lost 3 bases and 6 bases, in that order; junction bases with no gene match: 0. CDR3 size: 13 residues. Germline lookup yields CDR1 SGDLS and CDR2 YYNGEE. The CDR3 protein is CASSDRGPGELFF. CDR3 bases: TGTGCCAGCAGCGACAGGGGGCCCGGGGAGCTGTTTTTT.

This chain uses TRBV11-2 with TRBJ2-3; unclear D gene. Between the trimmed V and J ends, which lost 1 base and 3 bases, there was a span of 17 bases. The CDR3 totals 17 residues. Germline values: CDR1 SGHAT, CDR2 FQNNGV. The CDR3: CASSLGTGLAGTDTQYF. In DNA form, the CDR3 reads TGTGCCAGCAGCTTAGGAACCGGCTTAGCCGGGACAGATACGCAGTATTTT.

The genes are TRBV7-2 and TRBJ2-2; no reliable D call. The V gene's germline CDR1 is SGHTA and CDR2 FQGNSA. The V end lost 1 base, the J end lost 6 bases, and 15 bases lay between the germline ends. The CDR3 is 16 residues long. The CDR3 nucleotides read TGTGCCAGCAGCTTAGGGGGAACAATACTGGCCGGGGAGCTGTTTTTT. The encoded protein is CASSLGGTILAGELFF. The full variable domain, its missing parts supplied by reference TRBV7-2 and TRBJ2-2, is GAGVSQSPSNKVTEKGKDVELRCDPISGHTALYWYRQSLGQGLEFLIYFQGNSAPDKSGLPSDRFSAERTGGSVSTLTIQRTQQEDSAVYLCASSLGGTILAGELFFGEGSRLTVL.

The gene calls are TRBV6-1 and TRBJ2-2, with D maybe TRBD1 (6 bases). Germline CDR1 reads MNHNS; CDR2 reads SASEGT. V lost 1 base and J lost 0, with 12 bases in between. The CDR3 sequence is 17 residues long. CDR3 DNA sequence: TGTGCCAGCAGTGAAGTTTCCGGGACAACGAACACCGGGGAGCTGTTTTTT. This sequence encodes CASSEVSGTTNTGELFF.